This TCR beta chain was identified during a study of control samples from healthy donors and cancer patients. The CDR3 covers 15 residues. V dropped 5 bases and J dropped 3; count of bases not matched to a gene: 7. Germline CDR1 reads SGHKS; CDR2 reads YYEKEE (reference sequence). Profiling relied on immunoSEQ multiplex PCR, and the TCRdb table lists in-frame clones only, not all of them. The data hold about 50,000 clones, with roughly 90% observed a single time. V and J are TRBV5-5 and TRBJ1-2; 10 positions match TRBD1. This TCR derives from a man aged 50 to 60 with head and neck cancer. Sequences were obtained from PBMCs. The CDR3 DNA sequence: TGTGCCAGCAGACTGGGACAGGGGCTTTACTATGGCTACACCTTC. This sequence encodes CASRLGQGLYYGYTF.